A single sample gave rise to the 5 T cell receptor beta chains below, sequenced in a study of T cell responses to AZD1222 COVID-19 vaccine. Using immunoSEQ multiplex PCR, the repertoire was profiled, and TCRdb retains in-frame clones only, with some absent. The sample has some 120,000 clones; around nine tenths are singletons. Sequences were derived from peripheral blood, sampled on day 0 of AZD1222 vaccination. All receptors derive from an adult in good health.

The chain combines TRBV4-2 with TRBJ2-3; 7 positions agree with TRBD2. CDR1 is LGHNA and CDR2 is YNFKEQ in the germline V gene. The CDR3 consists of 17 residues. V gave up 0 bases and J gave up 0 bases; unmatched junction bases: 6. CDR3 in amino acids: CASSQDPASGSTDTQYF. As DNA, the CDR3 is TGTGCCAGCAGCCAAGATCCGGCTAGCGGTAGCACAGATACGCAGTATTTT.

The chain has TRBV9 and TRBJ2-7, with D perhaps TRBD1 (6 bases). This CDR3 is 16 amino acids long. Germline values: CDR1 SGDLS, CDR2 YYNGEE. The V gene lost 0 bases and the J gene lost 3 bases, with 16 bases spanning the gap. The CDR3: CASSVGIKGTYYEQYF. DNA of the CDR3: TGTGCCAGCAGCGTAGGCATTAAGGGGACATACTACGAGCAGTACTTC.

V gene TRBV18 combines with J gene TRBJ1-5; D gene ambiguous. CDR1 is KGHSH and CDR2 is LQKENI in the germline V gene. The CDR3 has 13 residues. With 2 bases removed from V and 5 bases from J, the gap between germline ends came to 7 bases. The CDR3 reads CASSPAGDQPQHF. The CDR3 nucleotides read TGTGCCAGCTCACCAGCAGGAGATCAGCCCCAGCATTTT.

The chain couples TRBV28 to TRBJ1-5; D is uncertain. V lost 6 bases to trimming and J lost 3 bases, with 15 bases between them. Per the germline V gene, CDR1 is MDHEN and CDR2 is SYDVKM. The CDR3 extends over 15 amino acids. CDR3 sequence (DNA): TGTGCCAGCAGCCCCCTTGGGCAAGCCAATCAGCCCCAGCATTTT. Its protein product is CASSPLGQANQPQHF.

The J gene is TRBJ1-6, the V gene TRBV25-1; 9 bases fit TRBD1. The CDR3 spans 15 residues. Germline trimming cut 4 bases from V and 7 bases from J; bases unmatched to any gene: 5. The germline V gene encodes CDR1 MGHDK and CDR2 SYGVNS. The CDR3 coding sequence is TGTGCCAGCAGTGTCACCGGGACAGGGAATTCACCCCTCCACTTT. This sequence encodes CASSVTGTGNSPLHF.